This T cell receptor beta chain was found in a study of cytomegalovirus exposure and HLA in healthy donors. Study overall: In an earlier analysis, approximately 120 million unique TCR beta sequences were found from about 179 million T cells. Study findings and constraints: The study labeled fewer than 200 TCR beta chains cytomegalovirus-associated. CMV serostatus stood as the only immune exposure information on hand. Reports credit the classifier with highly specific, highly sensitive diagnosis of cytomegalovirus status.

Germline CDR1 SQVTM, CDR2 ANQGSEA. The CDR3 is 14 residues long. Trimming took 4 bases from V and 5 from J; bases not matched to a gene: 7. A note on this clone: What it binds is unknown.

With 60 Vbeta and 13 Jbeta primers, the PCR was carried out. This table comes from immunoSEQ multiplex PCR, and its TCRdb copy is limited to in-frame clones, with some not included. The profile shows roughly 140,000 clones, about four fifths of them singletons. Specimen: PBMCs. The TCR comes from a man aged 30 to 45 in good health and CMV-seronegative. The V gene is TRBV29-1, the J gene TRBJ2-5; 10 bases fit TRBD2. The CDR3 coding sequence is TGCAGCGTTGGGATAGCGGGGGGCAGGGAGACCCAGTACTTC. Its protein product is CSVGIAGGRETQYF.